The 26 T cell receptor beta chains below were found in one sample sequenced in a study of blood T cells in healthy people across ages. Through a sample-barcoded 5' primer and a J-beta primer mix, a second PCR was run for roughly 6 to 11 cycles. TCRdb re-called the 5' RACE reads through MiXCR, storing one row per CDR3 protein. The sample has fewer than 2,000,000 distinct CDR3 sequences; approximately 32% are singletons. Source material: blood. These receptors were collected from a woman aged 25 to 39 in good health.

Of note for this clonotype: The junction and the germline gene differ at one end; a read error may be behind it. The chain uses TRBV5-1 and TRBJ2-1; 12 bases line up with TRBD2. The germline V gene has CDR1 SGHRS and CDR2 YFSETQ. The CDR3 is 16 amino acids. CDR3 region: CASSLMTSGSYNEQFF. The CDR3 DNA reads TGTGCCAGCAGCCTCATGACTAGCGGGAGCTACAATGAGCAGTTCTTC.

This clonotype was observed a handful of times. This chain connects TRBV28 to TRBJ2-1; TRBD2 aligns across 9 bases. V was pared by 2 bases and J by 13 bases, with 6 bases of the junction left unmatched. The CDR3 totals 13 residues. Germline lookup yields CDR1 MDHEN and CDR2 SYDVKM. CDR3 sequence (DNA): TGTGCCAGCAGTTTAGAAGCGGGAGGATCTCAGTTCTTC. This sequence encodes CASSLEAGGSQFF.

Comment on this clonotype: A read error may produce the germline difference seen at one junction end. This sequence joins TRBV7-9 and TRBJ2-7; 8 bases map to TRBD1. CDR1 SEHNR and CDR2 FQNEAQ come from the germline V gene (reference sequence). The CDR3 is made up of 17 amino acids. The chain's CDR3 is CASSEGVWDRSSHEQYF. The CDR3 bases are TGTGCCAGCAGCGAGGGGGTCTGGGACAGGAGCTCCCACGAGCAGTACTTC.

This clonotype occurred a few times. The CDR3 nucleotides read TGTGCCAGCACGCAGGGGGACAGCTCCTACGAGCAGTACTTC. Protein: CASTQGDSSYEQYF. This chain connects TRBV2 to TRBJ2-7; TRBD1 matches 7 bases. The V and J ends lost 7 bases and 0 bases, in that order; junction bases with no gene match: 6. CDR1 is SNHLY, CDR2 FYNNEI, per germline. The CDR3 runs 14 residues. Complete variable domain (other parts from reference TRBV2 and TRBJ2-7): EPEVTQTPSHQVTQMGQEVILRCVPISNHLYFYWYRQILGQKVEFLVSFYNNEISEKSEIFDDQFSVERPDGSNFTLKIRSTKLEDSAMYFCASTQGDSSYEQYFGPGTRLTVT.

This clonotype was seen a handful of times. V usage is TRBV9 and J usage is TRBJ1-2; the D is unclear. V was trimmed by 1 base and J by 0 bases, leaving 10 bases between them. From germline, CDR1 is SGDLS and CDR2 YYNGEE. This CDR3 has 15 residues. DNA of the CDR3: TGTGCCAGCAGCGTATCCGAATTACCTAACTATGGCTACACCTTC. This gives the protein CASSVSELPNYGYTF. Using reference TRBV9 and TRBJ1-2 for the parts outside the CDR3, the full variable domain is DSGVTQTPKHLITATGQRVTLRCSPRSGDLSVYWYQQSLDQGLQFLIQYYNGEERAKGNILERFSAQQFPDLHSELNLSSLELGDSALYFCASSVSELPNYGYTFGSGTRLTVV.

This chain joins TRBV9 and TRBJ2-1; D is perhaps TRBD2 (5 bases). The CDR3 has 12 residues. The germline gives CDR1 SGDLS, CDR2 YYNGEE. V gave up 0 bases and J gave up 10 bases, with 8 bases separating them. CDR3 sequence: CASSVEGVEQFF. The CDR3 DNA sequence: TGTGCCAGCAGCGTAGAGGGAGTCGAGCAGTTCTTC.

The gene calls are TRBV6-1 and TRBJ1-2; D remains ambiguous. Germline CDR1 reads MNHNS; CDR2 reads SASEGT. Trimming took off 3 bases at V and 8 bases at J, with 10 bases between the two ends. The CDR3 consists of 12 residues. The chain's CDR3 is CASSDVPRGYTF. CDR3 nucleotide sequence: TGTGCCAGCAGTGATGTTCCGCGGGGCTACACCTTC.

This clonotype was seen more than once but under ten times. The chain is built from TRBV27 and TRBJ2-1; 9 nucleotides match TRBD2. The V and J ends lost 3 bases and 4 bases, in that order; junction bases with no gene match: 7. This CDR3 spans 16 amino acids. Germline V gives CDR1 MNHEY, CDR2 SMNVEV (reference sequence). The DNA for the CDR3 is TGTGCCAGCAGTTTTCTAGCGGGATTAACATACAATGAGCAGTTCTTC. This codes for CASSFLAGLTYNEQFF.

V usage is TRBV14 and J usage is TRBJ2-5; D remains ambiguous. Between the trimmed V and J ends, which lost 3 bases and 5 bases, there was a span of 13 bases. Germline CDR1 reads SGHDN; CDR2 reads FVKESK. The CDR3 is made up of 14 amino acids. CDR3 coding DNA: TGTGCCAGCAGCCAGCTCCAGAACTGGGAGACCCAGTACTTC. Amino acid sequence: CASSQLQNWETQYF.

As to this clonotype: The junction does not match germline at one end; this may be a read error. The chain has TRBV20-1 and TRBJ2-7, with D unresolved. Germline-derived CDR1 and CDR2 are DFQATT and SNEGSKA (reference sequence). CDR3 length: 14 amino acids. The CDR3 DNA is TGCAGTGCTAGAGAGTTTGATTACTCCTGCGAGCAGTACTTC. Translated: CSAREFDYSCEQYF.

The J gene is TRBJ1-1, the V gene TRBV7-2, with TRBD1 identical over 8 bases. After removal of 5 bases from V and 1 base from J, the junction contained 15 bases not matched to a gene. The CDR3 has 18 amino acids. Germline V gene sequence: CDR1 SGHTA, CDR2 FQGNSA. The CDR3 DNA sequence: TGTGCCAGCAGCCAAGACGGACAGGGATTTCTCCCGAACACTGAAGCTTTCTTT. Translated, it gives CASSQDGQGFLPNTEAFF.

This clonotype has a handful of counts. The chain combines TRBV20-1 with TRBJ1-2; no definite D call. V was pared by 3 bases and J by 3 bases, with 5 bases between. Germline-derived CDR1 and CDR2 are DFQATT and SNEGSKA (reference sequence). The CDR3 runs to 11 residues. CDR3 sequence (DNA): TGCAGTGCTAGGTCGCACTATGGCTACACCTTC. Encoded protein: CSARSHYGYTF.

This clonotype was recorded once. The V call is TRBV12-3 or TRBV12-4, the J call TRBJ2-1; D is uncertain. The V end was cut by 5 bases, the J end by 2 bases, with 13 bases between. The CDR3 loop spans 15 amino acids. The CDR3 DNA is TGTGCCAGCAGTGTGAACGAGAACCCCTACAATGAGCAGTTCTTC. The encoded protein is CASSVNENPYNEQFF.

This clonotype appeared a few times. This may be a read error, as it is one base from a much larger clone. The chain recombines TRBV29-1 with TRBJ2-5; D might be TRBD1 or TRBD2, each matching 5 bases. With 4 bases removed from V and 11 bases from J, the gap between germline ends came to 20 bases. This CDR3 has 13 residues. The germline V gene encodes CDR1 SQVTM and CDR2 ANQGSEA. CDR3 bases: TGCAGCGTTGTTTCTGGGACCACCTACGGGCAGTACTTC. Translating gives CSVVSGTTYGQYF.

This sequence joins TRBV27 and TRBJ2-7, with 11 nucleotides matching TRBD2. V gave up 10 bases and J gave up 2 bases; unmatched junction bases: 13. The CDR3 contains 16 residues. CDR1 and CDR2 (germline): MNHEY, SMNVEV (reference sequence). In DNA form, the CDR3 reads TGTGCCACCCGAGAACTTCTAGCGGGAGGTACCTACGAGCAGTACTTC. Translation gives CATRELLAGGTYEQYF.

This clonotype was observed at least ten times. V usage is TRBV29-1 and J usage is TRBJ2-5; D unclear. Trimming left V 5 bases short and J 6 bases short, with 22 bases between. Germline V gene data show CDR1 as SQVTM and CDR2 as ANQGSEA. CDR3 length: 15 amino acids. The CDR3 loop reads CSVQSKPSVGQTQYF. CDR3 nucleotides: TGCAGCGTTCAGTCTAAACCATCGGTCGGTCAGACCCAGTACTTC.

This clonotype was observed a few times. A much larger clone lies one base from this, so it may be a read error. The chain uses TRBV7-2 and TRBJ2-3; TRBD2 might be the D (6 bases). V lost 0 bases and J lost 4, with 11 bases in between. The CDR3 is 15 amino acids. Germline V CDR1 and CDR2: SGHTA, FQGNSA. CDR3 region: CASSLAGGGPDTQYF. The CDR3 nucleotides read TGTGCCAGCAGCTTAGCGGGGGGTGGCCCAGATACGCAGTATTTT.

As regards this clonotype: A much larger clone differs by one base, so this may be a read error. This chain uses TRBV11-2 with TRBJ2-7; D is perhaps TRBD1 (5 bases). The CDR3 contains 14 residues. CDR1 is SGHAT and CDR2 is FQNNGV in the germline V gene. CDR3 sequence (DNA): TGTGCCGGCAGCTTCTCCGACAGAGCCTACGAGCAGTACTTC. Amino acids: CAGSFSDRAYEQYF.

This clonotype was counted a few times. The V call is TRBV28, the J call TRBJ1-2; D gene unclear. The CDR3 loop spans 15 amino acids. The germline gives CDR1 MDHEN, CDR2 SYDVKM. V was clipped by 5 bases and J by 4 bases, with 17 bases between them. In nucleotides, the CDR3 is TGTGCCAGCAGTGACCGAAGGATTCGGGGCTATGGCTACACCTTC. It specifies CASSDRRIRGYGYTF.

There are many counts of this clonotype. The chain uses TRBV4-1 and TRBJ2-7; perhaps TRBD2 as D (5 bases). The germline V gene has CDR1 MGHRA and CDR2 YSYEKL. Trimming took off 3 bases at V and 4 bases at J, with 10 bases between the two ends. CDR3 length: 13 residues. This CDR3 reads CASSQVLGYEQYF. The CDR3 DNA reads TGCGCCAGCAGCCAGGTACTAGGATACGAGCAGTACTTC.

V usage is TRBV12-3 or TRBV12-4 and J usage is TRBJ2-7, with 10 nucleotides matching TRBD2. V gave up 4 bases and J gave up 2 bases; unmatched junction bases: 5. The CDR3 has 15 amino acids. The CDR3 DNA sequence: TGTGCCAGCAGTTCTACTAGCGGGGCTACCTACGAGCAGTACTTC. Its protein product is CASSSTSGATYEQYF.

Comment on this clonotype: This may be a read error: a much more frequent sequence differs by one nucleotide. This chain links TRBV10-3 with TRBJ2-4; D is possibly TRBD2 (5 bases). The end of the DNA aligns better with TRBJ2-7, so the J call may be wrong. Germline V gives CDR1 ENHRY, CDR2 SYGVKD. CDR3 size: 14 residues. The CDR3 bases are TGTGCCATCAGCGGAGGACTGGTTCGAGACGAGCAGTACTTC. Protein product: CAISGGLVRDEQYF.

On this clonotype: It may be a read error: a sequence one base away is much more abundant. The J gene is TRBJ1-1, the V gene TRBV7-9; no clear D. V shed 4 bases and J shed 1 base, with 7 bases lying between them. The CDR3 length is 13 residues. Germline lookup yields CDR1 SEHNR and CDR2 FQNEAQ (reference sequence). The CDR3 sequence is CASSSLGNTEAFF. In DNA, the CDR3 is TGTGCCAGCAGCTCTCTGGGGAACACTGAAGCTTTCTTT.

This clonotype is a singleton in its sample. The junction departs from the called germline gene at one end, perhaps through a read error. The V and J genes are TRBV7-9 and TRBJ2-7; 7 bases line up with TRBD2. CDR3 length: 16 residues. Germline V gene lookup returns CDR1 SEHNR and CDR2 FQNEAQ (reference sequence). CDR3 amino acids: CTSSLPGGPQRNEQYF. For the CDR3, the DNA is TGTACCAGCAGCTTGCCGGGGGGACCACAACGGAACGAGCAGTACTTC.

The V and J genes are TRBV5-1 and TRBJ1-2, with D possibly matching TRBD1 (5 bases). Germline V gene data show CDR1 as SGHRS and CDR2 as YFSETQ. The V end was cut by 4 bases, the J end by 4 bases, with 8 bases between. CDR3 length equals 12 residues. DNA of the CDR3: TGCGCCAGCAGCAAGGACACCTATGGCTACACCTTC. Translated: CASSKDTYGYTF. The full variable domain, completed using reference TRBV5-1 and TRBJ1-2, is KAGVTQTPRYLIKTRGQQVTLSCSPISGHRSVSWYQQTPGQGLQFLFEYFSETQRNKGNFPGRFSGRQFSNSRSEMNVSTLELGDSALYLCASSKDTYGYTFGSGTRLTVV.

For this clonotype: Since a much larger clone is just one base distant, this may be a read error. Here the CDR3 DNA reads TGTGCCAGCAGCCGAGGACTGAATTACAATGAGCAGTACTTC. Translation gives CASSRGLNYNEQYF. The chain uses TRBV14 and TRBJ2-1, with D maybe TRBD2 (5 bases). The assigned J gene may be wrong: the sequence end matches TRBJ2-7 better. This CDR3 has 14 residues. Germline V gene sequence: CDR1 SGHDN, CDR2 FVKESK.